The 22 T cell receptor beta chains presented below share a single source sample, sequenced in a study of blood T cell repertoires in COVID-19. The repertoire was sequenced with immunoSEQ multiplex PCR; TCRdb's copy has only in-frame clones and lacks some. Counted here are roughly 120,000 clones, 88% occurring once; the ten biggest clones make up about 1%. Sequenced input: peripheral blood. The origin of the receptors is a woman between 50 and 59 years old with active or convalescent COVID-19.

The chain recombines TRBV19 with TRBJ2-3; 12 bases map to TRBD2. J was trimmed by 1 base and V by 3 bases; bases with no gene match: 2. Germline assignment: CDR1 LNHDA and CDR2 SQIVND (reference sequence). The CDR3 spans 16 residues. The CDR3 loop reads CASSIGTSGRTDTQYF. CDR3 bases: TGTGCCAGTAGTATCGGGACTAGCGGGCGCACAGATACGCAGTATTTT.

V usage is TRBV10-3 and J usage is TRBJ2-3; 12 nucleotides align to TRBD2. Germline V gene sequence: CDR1 ENHRY, CDR2 SYGVKD. Trimming cost V 2 bases and J 4 bases; bases outside gene matches: 7. This CDR3 region has 17 residues. CDR3 sequence reads: CAISEGLAGGVPDTQYF. In DNA, the CDR3 is TGTGCCATCAGTGAGGGGCTAGCGGGAGGGGTCCCAGATACGCAGTATTTT.

This clone was seen only once. The V and J genes are TRBV6-5 and TRBJ1-1; possible D gene TRBD1, 5 bases. The CDR3 length is 13 residues. V was trimmed by 6 bases and J by 5 bases, leaving 13 bases between them. CDR1 MNHEY and CDR2 SVGAGI come from the germline V gene. The DNA of the CDR3 is TGTGCCAGCAGCGTCGACAGATATACTGAAGCTTTCTTT. Translated: CASSVDRYTEAFF.

The J gene is TRBJ2-5, the V gene TRBV29-1; D is undetermined. Germline CDR1 and CDR2: SQVTM and ANQGSEA. There are 10 residues in the CDR3. Trimming removed 8 bases from V and 3 bases from J, with 7 bases in between. This CDR3 reads CSSSEETQYF. Here the CDR3 DNA reads TGCAGCTCATCAGAAGAGACCCAGTACTTC.

The rearrangement joins TRBV5-4 to TRBJ1-2; D might be TRBD1 (5 bases). This CDR3 is 16 amino acids long. Germline V gene sequence: CDR1 SGHNT, CDR2 YYREEE (reference sequence). V was clipped by 0 bases and J by 10 bases, with 22 bases between them. CDR3 in DNA: TGTGCCAGCAGCTTGGACCTCCAGGGTCCCGGGTTGGACTACACCTTC. The encoded protein is CASSLDLQGPGLDYTF. The complete variable domain, with remaining parts taken from reference TRBV5-4 and TRBJ1-2, reads ETGVTQSPTHLIKTRGQQVTLRCSSQSGHNTVSWYQQALGQGPQFIFQYYREEENGRGNFPPRFSGLQFPNYSSELNVNALELDDSALYLCASSLDLQGPGLDYTFGSGTRLTVV.

The rearrangement uses TRBV11-3 and TRBJ2-5; 8 bases are shared with TRBD1. Germline-derived CDR1 and CDR2 are SGHNT and YENEEA. CDR3 length equals 13 residues. Trimming took 5 bases from V and 5 from J; bases not matched to a gene: 4. Here the CDR3 reads CASSGTGWETQYF. As DNA, the CDR3 is TGTGCCAGCAGCGGGACAGGCTGGGAGACCCAGTACTTC.

The rearrangement joins TRBV18 to TRBJ2-1; a possible D gene is TRBD2 (5 bases). The CDR3 is made up of 13 amino acids. Trimming took off 2 bases at V and 6 bases at J, with 8 bases between the two ends. In germline, CDR1 is KGHSH, CDR2 LQKENI. The CDR3: CASSPTSGNEQFF. CDR3 nucleotides: TGTGCCAGCTCACCAACTAGTGGCAATGAGCAGTTCTTC.

In its sample, this clone was seen once. J is TRBJ2-1 and V is TRBV27; D is possibly TRBD2 (5 bases). Trimming took 3 bases from V and 9 from J, leaving 15 bases between them. The germline CDR1 and CDR2 sequences are MNHEY and SMNVEV (reference sequence). This CDR3 has 14 amino acids. Here the CDR3 reads CASSFTSGTSEQFF. In DNA form, the CDR3 reads TGTGCCAGCAGTTTTACTAGTGGTACAAGTGAGCAGTTCTTC.

The genes are TRBV27 and TRBJ1-2, with 7 bases aligning to TRBD1. CDR3 length equals 17 residues. Germline assignment: CDR1 MNHEY and CDR2 SMNVEV (reference sequence). V gave up 5 bases and J gave up 4 bases; unmatched junction bases: 16. In DNA form, the CDR3 reads TGTGCCAGCAGTCCAGACCGACAGGGAGGTCTCCTCTATGGCTACACCTTC. Protein: CASSPDRQGGLLYGYTF.

This clone has just one count. V gene TRBV6-5 combines with J gene TRBJ1-1; 9 nucleotides line up with TRBD1. From germline, CDR1 is MNHEY and CDR2 SVGAGI. The CDR3 contains 11 residues. V lost 10 bases to trimming and J lost 7 bases; unmatched junction nucleotides: 4. The CDR3: CATGTGLEAFF. Written as DNA, the CDR3 is TGTGCCACCGGGACAGGGCTTGAAGCTTTCTTT.

V and J are TRBV19 and TRBJ2-1; D possibly corresponds to TRBD2 (5 bases). Trimming removed 7 bases from V and 0 bases from J, with 13 bases in between. Germline CDR1 and CDR2: LNHDA and SQIVND (reference sequence). This CDR3 region has 15 residues. The CDR3 sequence: CASKDRRSSYNEQFF. The CDR3 bases are TGTGCCAGTAAAGATAGGAGGAGCTCCTACAATGAGCAGTTCTTC.

The genes are TRBV28 and TRBJ1-3; D call uncertain. The V gene's germline CDR1 is MDHEN and CDR2 SYDVKM. V was pared by 2 bases and J by 7 bases, with 12 bases between. The CDR3 runs to 14 residues. DNA for the CDR3: TGTGCCAGCAGTTTACTAGCCGGGAGGAACACCATATATTTT. Amino acids: CASSLLAGRNTIYF.

In this sample, this clone turned up once. This chain connects TRBV5-4 to TRBJ2-3; D might be TRBD1 (6 bases). The CDR3 is 13 amino acids. Germline V gives CDR1 SGHNT, CDR2 YYREEE (reference sequence). V was shortened by 4 bases and J by 2 bases, with 8 bases between the two germline ends. The CDR3 protein is CASSRQVTDTQYF. CDR3 DNA sequence: TGTGCCAGCAGCAGACAGGTCACAGATACGCAGTATTTT.

The chain combines TRBV10-3 with TRBJ2-7; D may be TRBD1 (6 bases). The CDR3 runs 12 residues. V gave up 6 bases and J gave up 1 base, with 7 bases separating them. CDR1 is ENHRY and CDR2 is SYGVKD in the germline V gene. CDR3 protein: CAIRTGSYEQYF. CDR3 DNA: TGTGCCATCAGGACAGGTTCCTACGAGCAGTACTTC.

The gene calls are TRBV30 and TRBJ2-4; TRBD1 matches 9 bases. This CDR3 contains 16 residues. Germline V gives CDR1 GTSNPN, CDR2 SVGIG (reference sequence). V gave up 1 base and J gave up 9 bases; unmatched junction bases: 13. Here the CDR3 reads CAWSGYRDRESSIQYF. The CDR3 DNA sequence: TGTGCCTGGAGTGGATATCGGGACAGGGAATCTAGCATTCAGTACTTC.

The gene calls are TRBV11-2 and TRBJ1-1; the D gene is possibly TRBD1 (6 bases). The CDR3 runs to 15 residues. V was cut by 4 bases and J by 4 bases, with 16 bases left in between. CDR1 and CDR2 (germline): SGHAT, FQNNGV. The CDR3 sequence: CASSWGPTGSTEAFF. DNA of the CDR3: TGTGCCAGCAGCTGGGGGCCCACAGGCAGCACTGAAGCTTTCTTT.

The V call is TRBV7-2, the J call TRBJ2-7; possible D gene TRBD2, 6 bases. Germline CDR1 is SGHTA and CDR2 is FQGNSA. V lost 4 bases and J lost 6, with 22 bases in between. The CDR3 runs 16 residues. CDR3 protein: CASSSKGGSSGREQYF. The DNA for the CDR3 is TGTGCCAGCAGCTCCAAAGGAGGGAGTTCCGGCCGCGAGCAGTACTTC.

V and J are TRBV15 and TRBJ1-1, with TRBD1 matching over 8 bases. The CDR3 runs to 15 residues. V shed 0 bases, J shed 3 bases, and the junction held 3 bases outside the gene matches. Germline lookup yields CDR1 LNHNV and CDR2 YYDKDF (reference sequence). For the CDR3, the DNA is TGTGCCACCAGCAGAGACCCAGGGGGCTACACTGAAGCTTTCTTT. Translated, it gives CATSRDPGGYTEAFF.

The chain combines TRBV11-2 with TRBJ1-2; 9 bases line up with TRBD1. The CDR3 covers 14 residues. V lost 5 bases to trimming and J lost 6 bases; unmatched junction nucleotides: 7. The germline gives CDR1 SGHAT, CDR2 FQNNGV. The CDR3 coding sequence is TGTGCCAGCAGCCCGGGACAGGGAGGGAATGGCTACACCTTC. This gives the protein CASSPGQGGNGYTF.

The genes are TRBV24-1 and TRBJ2-3, with D maybe TRBD2 (6 bases). The V and J ends lost 8 bases and 4 bases respectively, with 12 bases between them. The germline CDR1 and CDR2 sequences are KGHDR and SFDVKD. This CDR3 contains 13 residues. CDR3 coding DNA: TGTGCCACCAACGGGGGTGGTGCAGATACGCAGTATTTT. As protein: CATNGGGADTQYF.

This clone was seen a single time. The V gene is TRBV4-1, the J gene TRBJ2-2; 9 bases map to TRBD1. Germline V lookup: CDR1 MGHRA, CDR2 YSYEKL. The V and J ends lost 4 bases and 7 bases, in that order; junction bases with no gene match: 10. The CDR3 covers 16 residues. The CDR3 nucleotides are TGCGCCAGCAGCCCTCTAACAGGGGGCTCTGGCGGGGAGCTGTTTTTT. It yields the protein CASSPLTGGSGGELFF.

The chain carries TRBV7-3 and TRBJ1-1; no clear D gene. This CDR3 region has 13 residues. CDR1 SGHTA and CDR2 FQGTGA come from the germline V gene. Trimming cost V 5 bases and J 0 bases, with 7 bases left between them. In nucleotides, the CDR3 is TGTGCCAGCAGCCGCAACTTGAACACTGAAGCTTTCTTT. The encoded protein is CASSRNLNTEAFF.